The text below deals with one TCR beta chain. Antigen: not known. Here immunoSEQ multiplex PCR was the method, and the copy in TCRdb shows in-frame clones only, minus some. The table lists about 150,000 clones, 78% of them singletons. Each patient experienced a relapse that followed autologous stem cell transplantation, and brentuximab vedotin exposure varied. V was shortened by 1 base and J by 7 bases, with 10 bases between the two germline ends. Germline V gene sequence: CDR1 SNHLY, CDR2 FYNNEI. The length of the CDR3 is 13 residues. This entry comes from a study of PD-1 blockade in classical Hodgkin lymphoma. Study-level findings and limits: Repertoire differences have undefined causes, possibly disease activity or prior therapy. Lower baseline TCR diversity was reported for newly diagnosed patients than for healthy donors. CD4+ TCR diversity, unlike CD8+, climbed significantly by C4D1. Baseline diversity was lower in partial responders and progressors than complete responders.

Material: peripheral blood mononuclear cells (PBMCs), obtained before the second cycle of nivolumab. The receptor was isolated from a human donor with classical Hodgkin lymphoma. This chain links TRBV2 with TRBJ2-5; TRBD1 is a possible D gene (6 bases). Here the CDR3 reads CASSEESRGTQYF. In DNA form, the CDR3 reads TGTGCCAGCAGTGAAGAATCCAGGGGGACCCAGTACTTC.